This T cell receptor beta chain was recovered during a study of tumor and adjacent non-tumor tissue in lung cancer. General observations from the study: Higher tumor TCR diversity was associated with shorter survival. Tumor repertoires had a smaller top 100 clone share than normal lung. TCR diversity was significantly greater in tumor than normal lung tissue.

This CDR3 has 15 amino acids. CDR1 and CDR2 from the germline V gene are SQVTM and ANQGSEA. A modified ARM-PCR protocol with three rounds of nested PCR amplified TCRbeta. TCRdb re-called the multiplex PCR reads through MiXCR, storing one row per CDR3 protein. The sample carries over 110,000 distinct CDR3 sequences, approximately 64% recorded once. The template was RNA from unsorted bulk tissue. Comments on this clonotype: The antigen is unknown. The junction does not match germline at one end; this may be a read error.

The specimen sequenced was lung tumor tissue. V and J are TRBV29-1 and TRBJ2-7; 12 nucleotides line up with TRBD2. The sequence was collected from a man in his sixties with small cell lung cancer. The CDR3 nucleotides read TGCAGTGTTGAAGACTCTAGCGGGAGGGCCTTTGAGCAGTACTTC. As protein: CSVEDSSGRAFEQYF.